This T cell receptor (beta chain) comes out of a study of low-dose radiotherapy and immunotherapy resistance in tumors. Whole-study context: For four cycles from cycle 1 day 1, patients took 300 mg oral aspirin daily.

Both TCRalpha and TCRbeta chains were reverse transcribed with V-gene-specific primers. The TCRs were subjected to amplification over approximately 18 PCR cycles employing a constant-region primer in conjunction with a V-primer adapter. Each CDR3 protein gets one entry after TCRdb re-called the reads with MiXCR. In the table there are about 100,000 distinct CDR3 sequences, roughly 20% of which are singletons. This clonotype was seen repeatedly, ten times or more. From germline, CDR1 is MNHEY and CDR2 SVGEGT. Trimming left V 5 bases short and J 2 bases short, with 13 bases between. The CDR3 sequence is 14 residues long. Regarding time point: after trial treatment. The treatment is: LDRT plus nivolumab, ipilimumab, low-dose cyclophosphamide and aspirin (RACIN trial).

The specimen was PBMCs, collected after low-dose radiotherapy plus immunotherapy. The source is a male donor with prostate cancer. V gene TRBV6-2 or TRBV6-3 combines with J gene TRBJ2-7; D remains ambiguous. This CDR3 reads CASSEELKTYEQYF. CDR3 coding DNA: TGTGCCAGCAGTGAAGAACTGAAAACCTACGAGCAGTACTTC.